This TCR beta chain was identified in a study of graft-versus-host responses after intestinal transplantation. This CDR3 is built from 17 residues. V trimming: 2 bases; J trimming: 0 bases; junction bases outside the gene matches: 3. Germline lookup yields CDR1 SGHVS and CDR2 FNYEAQ. As to this clone: Its antigen remains unknown.

Profiled with immunoSEQ multiplex PCR; TCRdb holds only in-frame clones, not every one. The sample lists tens of thousands of clones, 80% to 95% occurring once. The material sequenced was unstimulated CD8+ T cells sorted from spleen or lymph node cells, taken before intestinal transplant. The chain recombines TRBV7-6 with TRBJ2-3; 12 nucleotides match TRBD2. This TCR was recovered from a human donor who received an intestinal transplant. This CDR3 reads CASSLLAGGGSTDTQYF. In DNA, the CDR3 is TGTGCCAGCAGCTTACTAGCGGGGGGGGGTAGCACAGATACGCAGTATTTT.